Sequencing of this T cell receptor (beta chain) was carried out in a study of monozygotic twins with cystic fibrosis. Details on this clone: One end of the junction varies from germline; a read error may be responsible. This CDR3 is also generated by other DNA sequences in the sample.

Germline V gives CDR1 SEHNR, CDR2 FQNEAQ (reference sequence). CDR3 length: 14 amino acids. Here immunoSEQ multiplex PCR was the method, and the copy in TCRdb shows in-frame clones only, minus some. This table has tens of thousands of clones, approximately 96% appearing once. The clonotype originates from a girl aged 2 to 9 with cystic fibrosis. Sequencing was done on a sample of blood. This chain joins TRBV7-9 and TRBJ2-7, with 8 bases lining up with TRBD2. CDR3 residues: CASSSSQREYEQYF. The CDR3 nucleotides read TGTGCTAGCAGCTCCTCGCAGCGGGAGTACGAGCAGTACTTC.